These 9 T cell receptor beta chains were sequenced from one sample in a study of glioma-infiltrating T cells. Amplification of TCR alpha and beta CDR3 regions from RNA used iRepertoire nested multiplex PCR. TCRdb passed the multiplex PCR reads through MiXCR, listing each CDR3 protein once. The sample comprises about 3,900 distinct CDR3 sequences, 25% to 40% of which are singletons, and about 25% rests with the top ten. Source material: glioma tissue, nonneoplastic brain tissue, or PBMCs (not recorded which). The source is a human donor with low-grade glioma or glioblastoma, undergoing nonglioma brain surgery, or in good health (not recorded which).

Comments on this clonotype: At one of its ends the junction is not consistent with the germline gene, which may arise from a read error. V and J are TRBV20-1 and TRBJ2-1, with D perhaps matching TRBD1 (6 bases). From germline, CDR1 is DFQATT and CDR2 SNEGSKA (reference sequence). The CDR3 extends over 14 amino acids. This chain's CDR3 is CSAGSGDRVDERLF. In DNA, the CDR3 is TGCAGTGCTGGATCAGGGGATAGGGTAGATGAGCGGCTCTTC.

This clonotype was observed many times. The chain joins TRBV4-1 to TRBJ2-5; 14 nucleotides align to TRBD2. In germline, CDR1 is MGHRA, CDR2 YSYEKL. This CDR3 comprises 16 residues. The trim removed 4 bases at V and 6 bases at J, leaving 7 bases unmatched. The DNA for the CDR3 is TGCGCCAGCAGCCCCCAGACTAGCGGGGGGGCAAAGACCCAGTACTTC. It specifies CASSPQTSGGAKTQYF.

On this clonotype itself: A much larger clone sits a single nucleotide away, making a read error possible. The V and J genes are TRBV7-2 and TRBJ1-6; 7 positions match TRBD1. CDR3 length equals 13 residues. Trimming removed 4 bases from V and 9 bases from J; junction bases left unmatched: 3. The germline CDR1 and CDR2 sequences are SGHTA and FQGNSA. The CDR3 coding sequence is TGTGCCAGCAGCTCACAGGGGTCTTCACCCCTCCACTTT. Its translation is CASSSQGSSPLHF.

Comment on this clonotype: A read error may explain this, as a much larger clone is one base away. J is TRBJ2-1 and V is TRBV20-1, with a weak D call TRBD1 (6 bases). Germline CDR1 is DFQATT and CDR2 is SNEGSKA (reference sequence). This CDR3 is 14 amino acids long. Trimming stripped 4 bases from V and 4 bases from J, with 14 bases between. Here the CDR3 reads CSAMWGRLYNEQFF. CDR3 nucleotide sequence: TGCAGTGCTATGTGGGGGCGCTTATACAATGAGCAGTTCTTC.

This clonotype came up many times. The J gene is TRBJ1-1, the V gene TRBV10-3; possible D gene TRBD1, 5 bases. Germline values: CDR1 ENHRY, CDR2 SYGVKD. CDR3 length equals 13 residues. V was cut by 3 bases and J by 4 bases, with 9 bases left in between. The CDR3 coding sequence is TGTGCCATCAGTGAAGGGGAGGCCACTGAAGCTTTCTTT. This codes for CAISEGEATEAFF.

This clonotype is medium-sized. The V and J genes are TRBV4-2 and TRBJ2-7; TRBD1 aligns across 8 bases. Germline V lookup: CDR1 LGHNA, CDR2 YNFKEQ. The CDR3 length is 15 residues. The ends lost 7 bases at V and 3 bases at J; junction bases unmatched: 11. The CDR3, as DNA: TGTGCCAGCACCCCAAATCAGGGGGCGAGCTACGAGCAGTACTTC. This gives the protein CASTPNQGASYEQYF.

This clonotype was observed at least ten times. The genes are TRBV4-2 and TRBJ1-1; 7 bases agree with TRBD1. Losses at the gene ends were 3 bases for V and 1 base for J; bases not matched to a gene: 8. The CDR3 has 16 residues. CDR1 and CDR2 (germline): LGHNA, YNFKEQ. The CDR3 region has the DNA TGTGCCAGCAGCCAGTGGGCCGGGACAGCGAACACTGAAGCTTTCTTT. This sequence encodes CASSQWAGTANTEAFF.

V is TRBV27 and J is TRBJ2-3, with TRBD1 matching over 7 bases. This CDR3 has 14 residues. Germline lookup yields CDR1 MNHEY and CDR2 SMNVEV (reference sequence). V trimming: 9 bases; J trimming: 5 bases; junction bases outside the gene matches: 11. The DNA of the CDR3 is TGTGCCAGTCAGACAGGGATCAGGGAAGATACGCAGTATTTT. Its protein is CASQTGIREDTQYF.

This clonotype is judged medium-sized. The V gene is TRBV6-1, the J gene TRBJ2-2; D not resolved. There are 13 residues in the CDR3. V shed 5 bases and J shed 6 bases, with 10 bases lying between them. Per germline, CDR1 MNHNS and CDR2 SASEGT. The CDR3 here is CASSWGEAGELFF. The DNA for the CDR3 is TGTGCCAGCAGTTGGGGTGAGGCCGGGGAGCTGTTTTTT.